The present T cell receptor beta chain was sequenced within a study of cytomegalovirus exposure and HLA in healthy donors. Study outcomes and limitations: That first-cohort TCR clusters tended to co-occur in the approximately 120 validation repertoires was found in a later analysis.

The CDR3 has 14 residues. V lost 5 bases and J 4 bases, leaving 13 bases between the germline ends. The germline V gene has CDR1 SGDLS and CDR2 YYNGEE. As regards this clone: Its target is unknown.

The method was immunoSEQ multiplex PCR; TCRdb's version includes in-frame clones alone and lacks a portion of them. The top ten hold 7.9% of the sample, which has more than 110,000 clones, 88% seen once. The chain recombines TRBV9 with TRBJ1-3; a weak D match, TRBD1 (6 bases). This clonotype was sampled from a woman between 18 and 29 years old in good health and CMV-seropositive. Input material: PBMCs. In DNA, the CDR3 is TGTGCCAGCAGAGACGGGGGGCCGGGAAACACCATATATTTT. Protein sequence: CASRDGGPGNTIYF.